The 3 T cell receptor beta chains in this list originate from one sample, sequenced in a study of blood T cell repertoires in COVID-19. Sequencing used immunoSEQ multiplex PCR; TCRdb keeps in-frame clones, though not all of them. Of 100,000 or so clones detected, 75% to 85% appear once; the ten largest clones hold around 4%. The specimen was peripheral blood. The origin of the receptors is a man aged 55 to 70 with acute or convalescent COVID-19.

J is TRBJ2-7 and V is TRBV9; tentative D call: TRBD1 (6 bases). This CDR3 is 18 amino acids long. From germline, CDR1 is SGDLS and CDR2 YYNGEE. V shed 2 bases and J shed 3 bases, with 24 bases lying between them. CDR3 loop: CASSVGTSGPGTHYEQYF. The CDR3 nucleotides read TGTGCCAGCAGCGTGGGGACATCCGGGCCAGGCACACACTACGAGCAGTACTTC. The full variable domain, completed using reference TRBV9 and TRBJ2-7, is DSGVTQTPKHLITATGQRVTLRCSPRSGDLSVYWYQQSLDQGLQFLIQYYNGEERAKGNILERFSAQQFPDLHSELNLSSLELGDSALYFCASSVGTSGPGTHYEQYFGPGTRLTVT.

The chain carries TRBV30 and TRBJ2-2; TRBD1 matches at 9 bases. The CDR3 totals 15 residues. Per germline, CDR1 GTSNPN and CDR2 SVGIG (reference sequence). V trimming: 1 base; J trimming: 1 base; junction bases outside the gene matches: 1. The CDR3 protein is CAWSGGQGNTGELFF. The DNA for the CDR3 is TGTGCCTGGAGTGGGGGACAGGGGAACACCGGGGAGCTGTTTTTT. The full variable domain, rest sourced from reference TRBV30 and TRBJ2-2, is SQTIHQWPATLVQPVGSPLSLECTVEGTSNPNLYWYRQAAGRGLQLLFYSVGIGQISSEVPQNLSASRPQDRQFILSSKKLLLSDSGFYLCAWSGGQGNTGELFFGEGSRLTVL.

The chain combines TRBV7-2 with TRBJ2-3; D not certain. Germline-derived CDR1 and CDR2 are SGHTA and FQGNSA. The CDR3 has 12 amino acids. Trimming pared 2 bases from V and 6 bases from J, leaving 6 bases between. This CDR3 is CASSLLVDTQYF. CDR3 DNA sequence: TGTGCCAGCAGCTTACTAGTGGATACGCAGTATTTT.